This passage covers 17 T cell receptor beta chains from one sample sequenced in a study of T cell responses to AZD1222 COVID-19 vaccine. TCRdb's copy holds only in-frame clones and misses some; the assay was immunoSEQ multiplex PCR. The sample records roughly 150,000 clones, roughly 87% being singletons. The source was peripheral blood, collected 28 days after the second AZD1222 dose. Receptors were obtained from an adult who received the AZD1222 COVID-19 vaccine.

The V and J genes are TRBV12-5 and TRBJ1-2; D is ambiguous. The CDR3 covers 11 residues. Germline V CDR1 and CDR2: LGHNT, FRNRAP. V gave up 3 bases and J gave up 1 base, with 0 bases separating them. The CDR3 DNA sequence: TGTGCTAGTGGTTTTAACTATGGCTACACCTTC. Its translation is CASGFNYGYTF.

The gene calls are TRBV28 and TRBJ2-4; 9 nucleotides align to TRBD1. The CDR3 length is 14 residues. CDR1 is MDHEN, CDR2 SYDVKM, per germline. Trimming took 6 bases from V and 4 from J; bases not matched to a gene: 4. In DNA form, the CDR3 reads TGTGCCAGCAGCGCCGGGACAGGGAAAAACATTCAGTACTTC. Protein: CASSAGTGKNIQYF.

The V and J genes are TRBV24-1 and TRBJ2-1; 11 positions agree with TRBD2. Looked up from germline, CDR1 is KGHDR and CDR2 is SFDVKD. V gave up 5 bases and J gave up 2 bases; unmatched junction bases: 7. CDR3 length: 17 residues. The CDR3 sequence is CATSGHGTSGAYNEQFF. In DNA form, the CDR3 reads TGTGCCACCAGTGGTCACGGGACTAGCGGCGCCTACAATGAGCAGTTCTTC.

The chain is built from TRBV3-1 (or the pseudogene TRBV3-2) and TRBJ1-2; weak D call: TRBD1 (6 bases). V shed 1 base and J shed 7 bases, with 10 bases lying between them. Germline CDR1 is LGHDT and CDR2 is YNNKEL (reference sequence). The CDR3 runs to 13 residues. CDR3 nucleotides: TGTGCCAGCAGCCAAGCGGGGGCGGGTGGCTACACCTTC. Protein product: CASSQAGAGGYTF.

Details on this clone: Different DNA sequences within this sample yield the same CDR3. The chain employs TRBV11-2 and TRBJ2-5, with 8 bases matching TRBD1. The J segment lost 5 bases and the V segment lost 1 base, leaving 3 bases of the junction unmatched. The CDR3 totals 14 residues. Germline loops: CDR1 SGHAT, CDR2 FQNNGV. CDR3 residues: CASSLGTGSETQYF. CDR3 nucleotides: TGTGCCAGCAGCTTAGGGACAGGGAGCGAGACCCAGTACTTC.

This clone was counted a single time. The V call is TRBV28, the J call TRBJ1-1; TRBD1 agrees at 8 bases. Germline CDR1 reads MDHEN; CDR2 reads SYDVKM. V lost 7 bases to trimming and J lost 1 base; unmatched junction nucleotides: 5. The CDR3 loop spans 14 amino acids. In DNA form, the CDR3 reads TGTGCCAGCAAGACAGGGGATGGGAACACTGAAGCTTTCTTT. Amino acids: CASKTGDGNTEAFF. The variable domain in full, with the rest retrieved from reference TRBV28 and TRBJ1-1, is DVKVTQSSRYLVKRTGEKVFLECVQDMDHENMFWYRQDPGLGLRLIYFSYDVKMKEKGDIPEGYSVSREKKERFSLILESASTNQTSMYLCASKTGDGNTEAFFGQGTRLTVV.

The gene calls are TRBV7-9 and TRBJ2-7; 7 nucleotides match TRBD1. Germline CDR1 and CDR2: SEHNR and FQNEAQ (reference sequence). The CDR3 has 15 amino acids. The V and J ends lost 5 bases and 0 bases, in that order; junction bases with no gene match: 7. Here the CDR3 reads CASSHGGQSSYEQYF. Written as DNA, the CDR3 is TGTGCCAGCAGCCATGGGGGACAGAGCTCCTACGAGCAGTACTTC.

The CDR3 spells CASGAGASDTQYF. The CDR3 DNA is TGTGCCAGCGGGGCGGGAGCCTCAGATACGCAGTATTTT. The chain uses TRBV6-5 and TRBJ2-3, with 7 bases fitting TRBD2. V was pared by 8 bases and J by 4 bases, with 6 bases of the junction left unmatched. From germline, CDR1 is MNHEY and CDR2 SVGAGI. This CDR3 is 13 amino acids long.

This chain joins TRBV5-1 and TRBJ2-3, with 16 bases lining up with TRBD2. Looked up from germline, CDR1 is SGHRS and CDR2 is YFSETQ. There are 17 residues in the CDR3. J lost 4 bases, V lost 4 bases, and 6 bases had no gene match. The CDR3 DNA follows: TGCGCCAGCAGCCCAGGGACTAGCGGGAGGGCGTCAGATACGCAGTATTTT. It translates to CASSPGTSGRASDTQYF.

This clone was recorded once. V gene TRBV3-1 (or the pseudogene TRBV3-2) combines with J gene TRBJ2-1, with 7 bases matching TRBD2. Germline V CDR1 and CDR2: LGHDT, YNNKEL (reference sequence). CDR3 length: 14 residues. Trimming cost V 2 bases and J 13 bases; bases outside gene matches: 11. The CDR3 DNA sequence: TGTGCCAGCAGCCAATTCCCGGTGGGAGCGGGACAGTTCTTC. This translates into CASSQFPVGAGQFF.

The CDR3 here is CASSQDPTGGYSYEQYF. CDR3 in DNA: TGTGCCAGCAGCCAAGATCCAACAGGGGGCTACTCCTACGAGCAGTACTTC. The chain combines TRBV4-2 with TRBJ2-7; TRBD1 aligns across 9 bases. The CDR3 is 17 amino acids. The J segment lost 0 bases and the V segment lost 0 bases, leaving 6 bases of the junction unmatched. The germline gives CDR1 LGHNA, CDR2 YNFKEQ.

The chain is built from TRBV7-3 and TRBJ2-1; 14 positions agree with TRBD2. The germline V gene has CDR1 SGHTA and CDR2 FQGTGA. The CDR3 has 16 amino acids. Unmatched junction bases numbered 6, after V lost 2 bases and J lost 9 bases. CDR3 protein: CASSLGGTSGSVEQFF. The DNA of the CDR3 is TGTGCCAGCAGCTTAGGCGGGACTAGCGGGAGTGTTGAGCAGTTCTTC.

This chain links TRBV3-1 (or the pseudogene TRBV3-2) with TRBJ1-2; D is ambiguous. In germline, CDR1 is LGHDT, CDR2 YNNKEL (reference sequence). Trimming shortened V by 1 base and J by 2 bases, and 8 bases separated the two germline ends. The CDR3 consists of 14 residues. Here the CDR3 DNA reads TGTGCCAGCAGCCAAGGAGCCAGGAACTATGGCTACACCTTC. This sequence encodes CASSQGARNYGYTF.

CDR3 protein: CASSFKRGDEKLFF. The DNA for the CDR3 is TGTGCCAGCAGCTTCAAAAGGGGGGATGAAAAACTGTTTTTT. The rearrangement uses TRBV7-6 and TRBJ1-4, with D perhaps matching TRBD1 (6 bases). Trimming took off 3 bases at V and 6 bases at J, with 11 bases between the two ends. There are 14 residues in the CDR3. Germline V lookup: CDR1 SGHVS, CDR2 FNYEAQ.

The genes are TRBV5-1 and TRBJ2-7; 8 bases are a match to TRBD1. The germline gives CDR1 SGHRS, CDR2 YFSETQ. The trim removed 7 bases at V and 4 bases at J, leaving 19 bases unmatched. The CDR3 contains 17 residues. DNA for the CDR3: TGCGCCAGCCGCACCCAGGGGGCGCCCCTCCTACCTTACGAGCAGTACTTC. Translated: CASRTQGAPLLPYEQYF.

The chain combines TRBV19 with TRBJ1-2, with D perhaps TRBD1 (6 bases). V dropped 1 base and J dropped 4 bases, with 13 bases sitting between them. CDR3 size: 15 residues. CDR1 and CDR2 from the germline V gene are LNHDA and SQIVND (reference sequence). The CDR3 sequence is CASSIGEGVRYGYTF. The CDR3 DNA follows: TGTGCCAGTAGTATAGGGGAGGGGGTTCGCTATGGCTACACCTTC.

This clone showed up just once. The rearrangement links TRBV4-2 to TRBJ2-1, with a tentative D call TRBD1 (7 bases). Germline CDR1 and CDR2: LGHNA and YNFKEQ. V lost 2 bases and J 0 bases, leaving 17 bases between the germline ends. The CDR3 runs to 18 residues. For the CDR3, the DNA is TGTGCCAGCAGCCAACCTCCCGGAGGGGGCAGCTCCTACAATGAGCAGTTCTTC. Its protein product is CASSQPPGGGSSYNEQFF.